These 17 T cell receptor beta chains came from one sample sequenced in a study of blood T cell repertoires in COVID-19. Here immunoSEQ multiplex PCR was the method, and the copy in TCRdb shows in-frame clones only, minus some. The sample has 150,000 or so clones; around 85% are singletons. Sequenced material: peripheral blood. The source is a human donor with acute or convalescent COVID-19. The donor label of this sample is uncertain.

The rearrangement links TRBV6-5 to TRBJ2-5, with 14 positions matching TRBD2. The V gene end was trimmed by 6 bases and the J gene end by 5 bases; junction bases not matched to a gene: 5. Germline CDR1 is MNHEY and CDR2 is SVGAGI. This CDR3 is built from 15 residues. The CDR3 spells CASRTSGGAGETQYF. The CDR3 region has the DNA TGTGCCAGCAGGACTAGCGGGGGGGCCGGGGAGACCCAGTACTTC.

The gene calls are TRBV30 and TRBJ1-1; D is unclear. CDR1 is GTSNPN, CDR2 SVGIG, per germline (reference sequence). This CDR3 contains 15 residues. Trimming shortened V by 3 bases and J by 1 base, and 15 bases separated the two germline ends. The CDR3 nucleotides read TGTGCCTGGAGGGATGTGATACGGGGGAACACTGAAGCTTTCTTT. Its protein is CAWRDVIRGNTEAFF.

The V gene is TRBV10-3, the J gene TRBJ2-7; maybe TRBD2 (6 bases). This CDR3 is 14 amino acids long. Germline-derived CDR1 and CDR2 are ENHRY and SYGVKD. V lost 5 bases and J lost 2, with 13 bases in between. The CDR3 region is CAISPGLLAYEQYF. The CDR3 DNA sequence: TGTGCCATCAGTCCGGGACTGCTCGCCTACGAGCAGTACTTC.

This clone is a singleton in its sample. The chain employs TRBV3-1 (or the pseudogene TRBV3-2) and TRBJ2-7, with TRBD1 as a possible D gene (8 bases). Germline-derived CDR1 and CDR2 are LGHDT and YNNKEL (reference sequence). The ends were cut back, 1 base at V and 0 bases at J, with 16 bases in the middle. CDR3 size: 17 residues. Here the CDR3 reads CASSQALTGGDSYEQYF. CDR3 bases: TGTGCCAGCAGCCAAGCCCTTACAGGGGGGGACTCCTACGAGCAGTACTTC.

This CDR3 reads CASSLVPVYGYTF. CDR3 DNA sequence: TGTGCCAGCAGCTTAGTCCCGGTCTATGGCTACACCTTC. The chain uses TRBV7-2 and TRBJ1-2; no clear D. V was cut by 1 base and J by 4 bases, with 7 bases left in between. The CDR3 totals 13 residues. CDR1 is SGHTA, CDR2 FQGNSA, per germline. The full variable domain, with the rest looked up from reference TRBV7-2 and TRBJ1-2, is GAGVSQSPSNKVTEKGKDVELRCDPISGHTALYWYRQSLGQGLEFLIYFQGNSAPDKSGLPSDRFSAERTGGSVSTLTIQRTQQEDSAVYLCASSLVPVYGYTFGSGTRLTVV.

The genes are TRBV6-5 and TRBJ1-2; TRBD1 matches 7 bases. The junction had 6 bases not matched to a gene; V was cut back by 5 bases and J by 6 bases. The CDR3 has 13 amino acids. Germline-derived CDR1 and CDR2 are MNHEY and SVGAGI. CDR3 sequence reads: CASSLRQGDGYTF. The CDR3 region has the DNA TGTGCCAGCAGTCTTCGACAGGGTGATGGCTACACCTTC.

There are a few counts of this clone. The rearrangement uses TRBV5-4 and TRBJ2-3; D is perhaps TRBD2 (7 bases). Per the germline V gene, CDR1 is SGHNT and CDR2 is YYREEE (reference sequence). With 5 bases removed from V and 3 bases from J, the gap between germline ends came to 19 bases. The CDR3 sequence is 16 residues long. The DNA of the CDR3 is TGTGCCAGCAGAAAATGGTCGGGGGGCCCTACAGATACGCAGTATTTT. This translates into CASRKWSGGPTDTQYF.

The V call is TRBV12-3 or TRBV12-4, the J call TRBJ1-6; TRBD1 matches at 9 bases. The CDR3 contains 13 residues. The trim removed 6 bases at V and 8 bases at J, leaving 2 bases unmatched. The CDR3 protein is CASSRDRDSPLHF. The DNA of the CDR3 is TGTGCCAGCAGCCGGGACAGGGATTCACCCCTCCACTTT.

This clone was detected once. This chain links TRBV20-1 with TRBJ2-3; D gene unclear. This CDR3 region has 11 residues. Trimming removed 5 bases at V and 4 bases at J, with 7 bases between. Germline lookup yields CDR1 DFQATT and CDR2 SNEGSKA (reference sequence). In DNA form, the CDR3 reads TGCAGTGCTTTCTACTCAGATACGCAGTATTTT. Translated, it gives CSAFYSDTQYF.

This clone came up once. This chain connects TRBV6-2 or TRBV6-3 to TRBJ2-5; TRBD2 is a possible D gene (5 bases). V was shortened by 0 bases and J by 2 bases, with 16 bases between the two germline ends. This CDR3 region has 17 residues. The germline CDR1 and CDR2 sequences are MNHEY and SVGEGT. This CDR3 is CASSYSIRGRDQETQYF. DNA for the CDR3: TGTGCCAGCAGTTACTCCATCCGGGGAAGGGATCAAGAGACCCAGTACTTC.

This clone was seen once. This chain joins TRBV24-1 and TRBJ1-1; 8 bases are a match to TRBD1. Germline values: CDR1 KGHDR, CDR2 SFDVKD. This CDR3 region has 15 residues. Losses at the gene ends were 3 bases for V and 1 base for J; bases not matched to a gene: 3. In nucleotides, the CDR3 is TGTGCCACCAGTGATACAGGGGGACCGAACACTGAAGCTTTCTTT. Translated: CATSDTGGPNTEAFF.

To note about this clone: The CDR3 carries no conserved terminal phenylalanine or tryptophan, so it likely arises from a read error. The chain recombines TRBV20-1 with TRBJ1-1; D ambiguous. There are 14 residues in the CDR3. Trimming pared 3 bases from V and 1 base from J, leaving 12 bases between. Germline assignment: CDR1 DFQATT and CDR2 SNEGSKA (reference sequence). This CDR3 is CSASSLEANTEAFL. For the CDR3, the DNA is TGCAGTGCTAGTTCCTTGGAGGCGAACACTGAAGCTTTCCTT.

The genes are TRBV19 and TRBJ1-3; D is uncertain. Germline V gives CDR1 LNHDA, CDR2 SQIVND (reference sequence). This CDR3 is built from 14 residues. V gave up 7 bases and J gave up 0 bases, with 10 bases separating them. This chain's CDR3 is CASTLSSSGNTIYF. In DNA form, the CDR3 reads TGTGCCAGTACCCTGTCGAGCTCTGGAAACACCATATATTTT.

The chain is built from TRBV2 and TRBJ2-2; TRBD2 matches at 10 bases. The junction had 13 bases not matched to a gene; V was cut back by 4 bases and J by 5 bases. Germline assignment: CDR1 SNHLY and CDR2 FYNNEI. The CDR3 is 18 residues long. CDR3 DNA: TGTGCCAGCAGTGCGAACTGGGTGGGACTAGCGAGTACCGGGGAGCTGTTTTTT. Protein product: CASSANWVGLASTGELFF. Full variable domain (missing parts from reference TRBV2 and TRBJ2-2): EPEVTQTPSHQVTQMGQEVILRCVPISNHLYFYWYRQILGQKVEFLVSFYNNEISEKSEIFDDQFSVERPDGSNFTLKIRSTKLEDSAMYFCASSANWVGLASTGELFFGEGSRLTVL.

The chain is built from TRBV28 and TRBJ1-1, with D possibly matching TRBD1 (6 bases). V dropped 6 bases and J dropped 10 bases, with 15 bases sitting between them. CDR3 size: 12 residues. Germline loops: CDR1 MDHEN, CDR2 SYDVKM. Here the CDR3 DNA reads TGTGCCAGCAGATCTACAGGGAGTGGAGCTTTCTTT. The encoded protein is CASRSTGSGAFF.

V and J are TRBV7-3 and TRBJ2-3; 9 bases agree with TRBD2. Trimming at V came to 5 bases and at J to 7 bases, leaving 10 bases not matched to a gene. Germline CDR1 is SGHTA and CDR2 is FQGTGA. The length of the CDR3 is 15 residues. The CDR3 is CASSLERGAGNTQYF. The CDR3 DNA follows: TGTGCCAGCAGCCTGGAGCGGGGGGCAGGCAATACGCAGTATTTT.

The gene calls are TRBV7-2 and TRBJ2-1; possibly TRBD1 for D (6 bases). CDR3 size: 15 residues. V dropped 1 base and J dropped 0 bases, with 7 bases sitting between them. Germline V lookup: CDR1 SGHTA, CDR2 FQGNSA. The CDR3 reads CASSLEQGSYNEQFF. The CDR3 bases are TGTGCCAGCAGCTTAGAACAGGGCTCCTACAATGAGCAGTTCTTC.